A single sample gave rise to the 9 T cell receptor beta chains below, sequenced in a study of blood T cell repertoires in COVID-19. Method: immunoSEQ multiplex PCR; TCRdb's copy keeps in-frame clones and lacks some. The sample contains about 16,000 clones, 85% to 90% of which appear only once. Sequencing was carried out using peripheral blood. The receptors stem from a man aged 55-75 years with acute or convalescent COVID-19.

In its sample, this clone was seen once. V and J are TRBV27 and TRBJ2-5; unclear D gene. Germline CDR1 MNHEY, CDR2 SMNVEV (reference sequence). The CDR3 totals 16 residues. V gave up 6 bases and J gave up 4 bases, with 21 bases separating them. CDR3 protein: CASSPGPDPPGETQYF. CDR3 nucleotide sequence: TGTGCCAGCAGCCCTGGTCCCGACCCCCCGGGAGAGACCCAGTACTTC.

CDR3 nucleotides: TGCGCCAGCAGCTTCGCGTCGTATTTT. Its protein is CASSFASYF. The chain has TRBV4-1 and TRBJ2-3; D ambiguous. This CDR3 comprises 9 residues. CDR1 is MGHRA and CDR2 is YSYEKL in the germline V gene. Between the trimmed V and J ends, which lost 5 bases and 14 bases, there was a span of 8 bases.

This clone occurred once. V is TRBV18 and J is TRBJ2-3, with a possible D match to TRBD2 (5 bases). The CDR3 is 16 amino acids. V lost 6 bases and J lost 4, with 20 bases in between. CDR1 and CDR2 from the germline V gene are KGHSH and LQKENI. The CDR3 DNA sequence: TGTGCCAGCTCGACAACGGGGAGTCGTACAGCAGATACGCAGTATTTT. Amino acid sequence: CASSTTGSRTADTQYF.

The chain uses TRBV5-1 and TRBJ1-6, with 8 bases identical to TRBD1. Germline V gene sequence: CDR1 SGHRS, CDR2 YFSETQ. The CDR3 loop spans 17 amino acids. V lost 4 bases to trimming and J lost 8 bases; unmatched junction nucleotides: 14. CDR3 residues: CASSPTPTGTGDSPLHF. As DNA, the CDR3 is TGCGCCAGCAGCCCGACCCCTACCGGGACAGGTGATTCACCCCTCCACTTT.

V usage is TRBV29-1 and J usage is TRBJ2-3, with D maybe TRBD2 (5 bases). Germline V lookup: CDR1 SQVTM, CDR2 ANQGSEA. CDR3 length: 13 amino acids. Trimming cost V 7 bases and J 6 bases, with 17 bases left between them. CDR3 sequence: CSAEGLYPDTQYF. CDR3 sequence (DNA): TGCAGCGCAGAGGGCCTCTACCCGGATACGCAGTATTTT.

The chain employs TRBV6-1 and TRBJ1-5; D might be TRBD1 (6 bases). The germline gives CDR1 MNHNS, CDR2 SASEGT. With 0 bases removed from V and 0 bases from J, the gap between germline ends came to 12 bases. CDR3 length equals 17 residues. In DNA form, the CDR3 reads TGTGCCAGCAGTGAAGCGCCAGGGGCCCTTAGCAATCAGCCCCAGCATTTT. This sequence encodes CASSEAPGALSNQPQHF.

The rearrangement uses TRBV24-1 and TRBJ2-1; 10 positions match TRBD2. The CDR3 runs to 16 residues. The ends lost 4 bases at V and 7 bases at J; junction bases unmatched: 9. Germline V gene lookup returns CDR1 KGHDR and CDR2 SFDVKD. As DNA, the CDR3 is TGTGCCACCAGTGACGCCCTGGTTAGCGGGAGGAATGAGCAGTTCTTC. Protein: CATSDALVSGRNEQFF.

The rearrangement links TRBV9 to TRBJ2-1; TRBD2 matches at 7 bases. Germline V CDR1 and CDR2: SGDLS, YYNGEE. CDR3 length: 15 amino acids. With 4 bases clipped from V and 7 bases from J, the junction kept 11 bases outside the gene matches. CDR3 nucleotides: TGTGCCAGCAGCATACGGGGGGAGCGCTTTAATGAGCAGTTCTTC. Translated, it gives CASSIRGERFNEQFF.

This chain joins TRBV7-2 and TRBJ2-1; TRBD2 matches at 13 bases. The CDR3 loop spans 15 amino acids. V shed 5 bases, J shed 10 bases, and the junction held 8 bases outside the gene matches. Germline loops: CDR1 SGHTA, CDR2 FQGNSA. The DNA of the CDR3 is TGTGCCAGCAGCCCAAGGACTAGCGGGGGTCGGGAGCAGTTCTTC. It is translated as CASSPRTSGGREQFF.